This T cell receptor beta chain was identified in a study of blood T cell repertoires in COVID-19 (dated by TCRdb to 2019 to 2021). General notes on the study: The collaborator samples originated in the United States, Italy and Spain and spanned the acute and convalescent phases of COVID-19. The repertoires were released in a freely available public database intended as a resource for research on the immune response to SARS-CoV-2. The material from the prospective study consisted of cDNA or gDNA derived from T cells, B-cell-depleted T cells, or PBMCs. Samples came from the ongoing ImmuneRACE study (first 160 participants) plus 1,254 subjects from 6 global collaborators. Nearly every sample came with metadata listing a de-identified subject ID, COVID-19 status, age in years and sex. The dataset comprised deeply sampled blood TCRbeta repertoires from subjects exposed to, actively infected with, or recovered from COVID-19. HLA class I and class II types, where available, came from metadata supplied by the sample provider rather than from assay-based typing. The paper's findings and limits, for the study overall: The quantity of clinical and demographic metadata differed by source and by participant and was supplied without curation.

The immunoSEQ Assay, a bias-controlled multiplex PCR, was used to amplify TCRbeta CDR3 regions from genomic DNA. For the original study's pipeline: Within the assay, amplification of reference gene primers was used to estimate how many nucleated cells each sample contained. To quantify the absolute abundance of each unique TCRbeta CDR3 rearrangement, sequence reads were collapsed and filtered. For each sample, productive Simpson clonality was calculated as the square root of Simpson's diversity index across productive rearrangements. TCRdb stores this immuneACCESS table with in-frame sequences only. Part of the clones is absent; in the studies checked, under half of the shortfall reflects unresolved V genes, and no reason is known for the rest. V and J calls and clone size follow that table, whereas D and trimming were derived from the DNA. Across this sample there are some 120,000 clones, with approximately 80% seen only once. Approximately 2% of the sample belongs to the ten largest clones.

About this clone itself: The target of this receptor is not known. Base-call qualities are not available, and no considerably larger clone is one nucleotide away.

Each collaborating institution followed its own protocols to collect whole blood in K2EDTA tubes. For TCRbeta analysis, collaborators shipped samples in one of three forms: frozen whole blood, isolated PBMCs, or DNA extracted from either of those sample types. The junction shows trimming of 4 bases on V and 4 bases on J, and the gene matches do not reach 6 bases of it. From its cysteine to its phenylalanine, the CDR3 spans 15 amino acids. Only CDR3 DNA remains: 45 bases, in frame from the first base. The germline V gene specifies SGHDN as CDR1 and FVKESK as CDR2. The sample taken for sequencing was peripheral blood. The sequence links TRBV14 to TRBJ1-1; TRBD1 aligns with 10 central bases. The clonotype originates from an older man with acute or convalescent COVID-19. The nucleotide sequence reads TGTGCCAGCAGCCGCCCCGGGACAGGGGCCACTGAAGCTTTCTTT. It encodes CASSRPGTGATEAFF.